This T cell receptor (beta chain) was sequenced in a study of blood T cells in healthy people across ages. For the second PCR, which ran for about 7 to 11 cycles, a sample-barcoded 5' primer and a J-beta primer mix were used. TCRdb redid the calling of the 5' RACE reads with MiXCR, one entry per CDR3 protein. This table has about 1.4 million distinct CDR3 sequences, around 59% appearing once. Donor samples were obtained from healthy Caucasian individuals from Russia, aged 6 to 90. With 2 bases clipped from V and 3 bases from J, the junction kept 3 bases outside the gene matches. The CDR3 spans 13 residues. Germline lookup yields CDR1 DFQATT and CDR2 SNEGSKA (reference sequence). There are a few counts of this clonotype.

The chain employs TRBV20-1 and TRBJ2-7; the match to TRBD2 covers 8 bases. The receptor's source is a man aged 18 to 29 in good health. Sequenced sample: blood. In DNA form, the CDR3 reads TGCAGTGCTAGACCGGGACTAGTCTACGAGCAGTACTTC. The encoded protein is CSARPGLVYEQYF.